These 19 T cell receptor beta chains originate from one sample sequenced in a study of vaccination and CD4 T cells after COVID-19. Indicated treatment: roughly 10-day PBMC culture with coronavirus spike peptide pools or control peptides (ViraFEST assay). No antigen has been identified for these receptors. The study sequenced cultured CD4+ T cell DNA using the Oncomine TCR Beta short-read assay. One entry per CDR3 protein results from TCRdb running MiXCR on the PCR reads. This sample has 12,000 to 15,000 distinct CDR3 sequences, with 40% to 65% found just once. The material was CD4+ T cells from blood, cultured in vitro, obtained before SARS-CoV-2 vaccination. The receptor set was obtained from a human donor who had recovered from COVID-19.

This clonotype has more than one count but fewer than ten. The chain recombines TRBV10-3 with TRBJ1-5; D ambiguous. The length of the CDR3 is 12 residues. Germline-derived CDR1 and CDR2 are ENHRY and SYGVKD. Trimming shortened V by 4 bases and J by 4 bases, and 5 bases separated the two germline ends. The CDR3 region is CAISAGNQPQHF. Written as DNA, the CDR3 is TGTGCCATCAGTGCTGGGAATCAGCCCCAGCATTTT.

By share of the sample, this clonotype is medium-sized. The rearrangement links TRBV6-4 to TRBJ2-3, with a possible D match to TRBD1 (5 bases). Trimming removed 2 bases at V and 2 bases at J, with 8 bases between. There are 14 residues in the CDR3. Germline CDR1 reads MRHNA; CDR2 reads SNTAGT. The CDR3 nucleotides are TGTGCCAGCAGTGACAGGGGAACCACAGATACGCAGTATTTT. Protein sequence: CASSDRGTTDTQYF.

This clonotype occurred a few times. This chain connects TRBV20-1 to TRBJ1-4; the D is unclear. Trimming shortened V by 3 bases and J by 6 bases, and 14 bases separated the two germline ends. The CDR3 loop spans 14 amino acids. Per germline, CDR1 DFQATT and CDR2 SNEGSKA (reference sequence). The CDR3 reads CSARSVAVDEKLFF. CDR3 DNA: TGCAGTGCTAGGAGTGTGGCGGTAGATGAAAAACTGTTTTTT.

This chain links TRBV7-9 with TRBJ2-1; a weak D match, TRBD1 (6 bases). V was trimmed by 5 bases and J by 0 bases, leaving 17 bases between them. The CDR3 is 17 amino acids. Per germline, CDR1 SEHNR and CDR2 FQNEAQ (reference sequence). In nucleotides, the CDR3 is TGTGCCAGCAGCCCGTTTAGGGGGAAGAGCTCCTACAATGAGCAGTTCTTC. Its protein product is CASSPFRGKSSYNEQFF.

CDR3 DNA: TGTGCCAGCAGTTACGGCCGGGGGCCGGATCAGCCCCAGCATTTT. Residues: CASSYGRGPDQPQHF. This chain links TRBV6-5 with TRBJ1-5; D possibly corresponds to TRBD1 (6 bases). Germline CDR1 MNHEY, CDR2 SVGAGI. The CDR3 totals 15 residues. Trimming took 2 bases from V and 5 from J, leaving 13 bases between them.

This chain connects TRBV20-1 to TRBJ2-4, with TRBD2 matching 15 bases. CDR1 is DFQATT, CDR2 SNEGSKA, per germline (reference sequence). J gave up 1 base and V 4 bases, and 14 bases lay outside the gene matches. The length of the CDR3 is 20 residues. The CDR3: CSATVLSGLAGGGAKNIQYF. CDR3 DNA sequence: TGCAGTGCTACAGTGCTGTCGGGACTAGCGGGAGGCGGCGCCAAAAACATTCAGTACTTC.

This chain connects TRBV21-1 to TRBJ1-5. TRBV21-1 is described as a pseudogene. This CDR3 spans 14 amino acids. The CDR3: CASSNARAYQPQHF. The CDR3 DNA reads as TGTGCCAGCAGCAATGCTCGGGCCTATCAGCCCCAGCATTTT.

As for this clonotype: One junction end does not reproduce the germline sequence, and a read error may be involved. This rearrangement joins TRBV29-1 to TRBJ2-1, with D hard to call. Germline assignment: CDR1 SQVTM and CDR2 ANQGSEA. CDR3 length equals 15 residues. CDR3 coding DNA: TGCAGCGTTGTCCCTGGATCGTGGTCCTCCAATGAGCAGTTCTTC. As protein: CSVVPGSWSSNEQFF.

The chain is built from TRBV6-5 and TRBJ2-5; 12 bases are a match to TRBD2. The CDR3 is made up of 17 amino acids. Germline assignment: CDR1 MNHEY and CDR2 SVGAGI. V was pared by 0 bases and J by 5 bases, with 7 bases of the junction left unmatched. CDR3 nucleotides: TGTGCCAGCAGTTACTCGGCTAGCGGGAGGGATGGGGAGACCCAGTACTTC. Translating it yields CASSYSASGRDGETQYF.

The genes are TRBV28 and TRBJ2-3; D remains ambiguous. V lost 4 bases to trimming and J lost 2 bases, with 4 bases between them. The CDR3 has 12 amino acids. Germline values: CDR1 MDHEN, CDR2 SYDVKM. This chain's CDR3 is CASSSNTDTQYF. The CDR3 nucleotides are TGTGCCAGCAGTTCAAACACAGATACGCAGTATTTT.

The chain's CDR3 is CASSLWVQGGQPQHF. The CDR3, as DNA: TGTGCCAGCAGTTTATGGGTACAGGGTGGGCAGCCCCAGCATTTT. V is TRBV28 and J is TRBJ1-5; TRBD1 is a possible D gene (6 bases). Germline V gives CDR1 MDHEN, CDR2 SYDVKM. The CDR3 covers 15 residues. The ends were cut back, 0 bases at V and 7 bases at J, with 13 bases in the middle.

The chain is built from TRBV10-3 and TRBJ2-4; D is uncertain. V lost 2 bases and J 0 bases, leaving 5 bases between the germline ends. Germline V gene data show CDR1 as ENHRY and CDR2 as SYGVKD. The CDR3 contains 14 residues. The CDR3 loop reads CAISEGIAKNIQYF. As DNA, the CDR3 is TGTGCCATCAGTGAGGGGATAGCCAAAAACATTCAGTACTTC.

The V gene is TRBV9, the J gene TRBJ2-2; 11 bases align to TRBD2. The CDR3 sequence is 15 residues long. Germline CDR1 reads SGDLS; CDR2 reads YYNGEE. J gave up 7 bases and V 2 bases, and 4 bases lay outside the gene matches. In DNA, the CDR3 is TGTGCCAGCAGCGTTGGACTAGCGGGTGTCGGGGAGCTGTTTTTT. The encoded protein is CASSVGLAGVGELFF.

This sequence joins TRBV4-2 and TRBJ2-3; tentatively, D is TRBD1 or TRBD2 (6 bases each). V lost 1 base to trimming and J lost 4 bases, with 15 bases between them. The germline V gene encodes CDR1 LGHNA and CDR2 YNFKEQ. The CDR3 runs 16 residues. The CDR3 is CASSQAGPGEADTQYF. In DNA, the CDR3 is TGTGCCAGCAGCCAAGCTGGTCCAGGGGAGGCAGATACGCAGTATTTT.

This sequence joins TRBV18 and TRBJ1-2; D is undetermined. Between the trimmed V and J ends, which lost 0 bases and 4 bases, there was a span of 18 bases. The CDR3 has 17 amino acids. Germline loops: CDR1 KGHSH, CDR2 LQKENI. The CDR3 here is CASSPPQFGTSSYGYTF. Written as DNA, the CDR3 is TGTGCCAGCTCACCACCCCAGTTCGGAACTTCTAGCTATGGCTACACCTTC.

The table lists this clonotype with a few counts. The rearrangement uses TRBV21-1 and TRBJ1-2; the table gives TRBD1 as D, unverified against the DNA. TRBV21-1 is a known pseudogene. The CDR3 contains 15 residues. CDR3 residues: CASSKRTGYRYGYTF. The CDR3 coding sequence is TGTGCCAGCAGCAAGCGGACAGGATACCGCTATGGCTACACCTTC.

CDR3 coding DNA: TGTGCCAGTAGTATAGCGAACAGGGCAGATACGCAGTATTTT. This codes for CASSIANRADTQYF. V gene TRBV19 combines with J gene TRBJ2-3, with TRBD1 as a possible D gene (6 bases). The germline gives CDR1 LNHDA, CDR2 SQIVND (reference sequence). The germline V and J ends were trimmed by 1 base and 4 bases, with 9 bases remaining between them. The CDR3 covers 14 residues.

The V gene is TRBV27, the J gene TRBJ2-3, with 7 bases fitting TRBD2. Looked up from germline, CDR1 is MNHEY and CDR2 is SMNVEV (reference sequence). The V and J ends lost 1 base and 6 bases, in that order; junction bases with no gene match: 4. CDR3 size: 14 residues. The CDR3 DNA sequence: TGTGCCAGCAGTTTATTGGGCGGGAGTGATACGCAGTATTTT. Translation: CASSLLGGSDTQYF.

The rearrangement uses TRBV18 and TRBJ2-5; possible D gene TRBD2, 5 bases. Trimming stripped 1 base from V and 0 bases from J, with 9 bases between. The CDR3 consists of 15 residues. Per germline, CDR1 KGHSH and CDR2 LQKENI. CDR3 loop: CASSPLPGYQETQYF. The CDR3 nucleotides are TGTGCCAGCTCACCACTACCGGGGTACCAAGAGACCCAGTACTTC.